The entry below gives a single TCR beta chain sequence along with its context. Its antigen is still unknown. Graves' hyperthyroidism showing no ophthalmopathy progression within 18 months was considered stable. This sample holds PBMCs from approximately 9 ml fresh peripheral blood. The data stem from a study of T cells in Graves' hyperthyroidism and ophthalmopathy. Authors of the study amplified TCR beta CDR3 regions from RNA transcripts. The primer set for the first-round RT-PCR of the TCR CDR3 was HTBI. TCRdb re-analysed the multiplex PCR reads in MiXCR, keeping a single row per CDR3 protein. The data show hundreds of thousands of distinct CDR3 sequences, over 35% seen once. Findings and caveats of the study: Stable hyperthyroidism was told apart from ophthalmopathy by a model built on 13 V-J features.

This receptor was identified in a woman aged 40 to 50 with Graves' hyperthyroidism. Input material: blood.

CDR3 region: CASSQDRKGISYEQYF. CDR3 coding DNA: TGTGCCAGCAGCCAAGATCGGAAGGGCATCTCCTACGAGCAGTACTTC. J is TRBJ2-7 and V is TRBV7-9, with no clear D. This CDR3 is built from 16 residues. CDR1 SEHNR and CDR2 FQNEAQ come from the germline V gene (reference sequence). V gave up 5 bases and J gave up 0 bases, with 17 bases separating them.